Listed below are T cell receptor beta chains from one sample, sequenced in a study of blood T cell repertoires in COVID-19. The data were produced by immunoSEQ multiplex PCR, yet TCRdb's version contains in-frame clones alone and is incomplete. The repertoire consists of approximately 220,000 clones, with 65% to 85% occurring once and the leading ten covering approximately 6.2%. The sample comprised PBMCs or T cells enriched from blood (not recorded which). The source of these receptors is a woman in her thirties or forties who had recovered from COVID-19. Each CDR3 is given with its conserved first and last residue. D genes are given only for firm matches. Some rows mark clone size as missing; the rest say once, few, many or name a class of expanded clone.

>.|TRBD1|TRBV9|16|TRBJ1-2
CASSQGQGAPTYGYTF
TGTGCCAGCAGCCAGGGACAGGGGGCTCCTACCTATGGCTACACCTTC
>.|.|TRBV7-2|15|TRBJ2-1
CASSLRQGFYNEQFF
TGTGCCAGCAGCCTACGGCAGGGATTCTACAATGAGCAGTTCTTC
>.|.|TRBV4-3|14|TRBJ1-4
CASSQEIGGEKLFF
TGCGCCAGCAGCCAAGAGATAGGCGGGGAAAAACTGTTTTTT
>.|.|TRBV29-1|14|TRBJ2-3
CSGRVGLSTDTQYF
TGCAGCGGGAGGGTTGGCCTTAGCACAGATACGCAGTATTTT
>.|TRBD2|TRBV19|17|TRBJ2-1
CASTDGTGGRSYNEQFF
TGTGCCAGTACGGACGGTACGGGGGGGCGCTCCTACAATGAGCAGTTCTTC
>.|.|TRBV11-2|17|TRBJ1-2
CASNPSPAPRKHSGYTF
TGTGCCAGCAACCCAAGCCCAGCCCCTCGGAAGCACAGTGGCTACACCTTC
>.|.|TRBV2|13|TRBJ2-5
CASSERTGETQYF
TGTGCCAGCAGTGAGCGTACAGGGGAGACCCAGTACTTC
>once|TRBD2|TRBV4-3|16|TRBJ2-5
CASSQESSGEGETQYF
TGCGCCAGCAGCCAAGAATCGAGCGGGGAGGGGGAGACCCAGTACTTC
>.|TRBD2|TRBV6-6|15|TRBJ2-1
CASSSYGGGSNEQFF
TGTGCCAGCAGTAGTTATGGCGGGGGGTCCAATGAGCAGTTCTTC
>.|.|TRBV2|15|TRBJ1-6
CASSEQTGQVSPLHF
TGTGCCAGCAGTGAACAGACAGGTCAGGTTTCACCCCTCCACTTT
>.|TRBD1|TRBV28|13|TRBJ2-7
CATYRGRSYEQYF
TGTGCCACCTACAGGGGGCGCAGCTACGAGCAGTACTTC
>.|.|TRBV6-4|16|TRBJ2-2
CASGSAQGNYIGELFF
TGTGCCAGCGGTAGTGCGCAGGGGAATTATATTGGGGAGCTGTTTTTT
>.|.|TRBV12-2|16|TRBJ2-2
CASRLGWHLQTGELFF
TGTGCAAGTCGCTTAGGCTGGCACCTTCAAACCGGGGAGCTGTTTTTT
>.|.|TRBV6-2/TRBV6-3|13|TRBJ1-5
CASSYQEDRPQHF
TGTGCCAGCAGTTACCAGGAGGATAGGCCCCAGCATTTT
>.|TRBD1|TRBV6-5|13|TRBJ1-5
CASGQGADQPQHF
TGTGCCAGCGGACAGGGGGCGGATCAGCCCCAGCATTTT
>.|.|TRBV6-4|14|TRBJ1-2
CASSPGGTNYGYTF
TGTGCCAGCAGCCCCGGGGGTACGAACTATGGCTACACCTTC
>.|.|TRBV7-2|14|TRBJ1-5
CASSPFRSNQPQHF
TGTGCCAGCAGCCCTTTTCGTAGTAATCAGCCCCAGCATTTT
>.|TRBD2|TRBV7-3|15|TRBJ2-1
CASSTGLAGGYEQFF
TGTGCCAGCAGCACGGGACTAGCGGGAGGGTATGAGCAGTTCTTC
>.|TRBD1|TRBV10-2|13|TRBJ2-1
CASRTGGFDEQFF
TGCGCCAGTCGGACAGGGGGCTTTGATGAGCAGTTCTTC
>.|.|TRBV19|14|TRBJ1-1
CASTLQGRNTEAFF
TGTGCCAGTACACTACAGGGAAGGAACACTGAAGCTTTCTTT
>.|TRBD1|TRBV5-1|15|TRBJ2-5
CASSLGQGSQETQYF
TGCGCCAGCAGCCTGGGACAGGGGTCTCAAGAGACCCAGTACTTC
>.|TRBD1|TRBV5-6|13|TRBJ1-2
CASSFGTDEGYTF
TGTGCCAGCAGCTTTGGGACAGATGAAGGCTACACCTTC
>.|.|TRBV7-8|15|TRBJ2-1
CASSPIGGSADEQFF
TGTGCCAGCAGCCCCATTGGAGGGTCGGCGGATGAGCAGTTCTTC
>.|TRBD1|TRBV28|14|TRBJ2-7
CASTTTGLTYEQYF
TGTGCCAGCACCACGACAGGGTTGACCTACGAGCAGTACTTC
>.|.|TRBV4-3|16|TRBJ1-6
CASSQDSRGSNSPLHF
TGCGCCAGCAGCCAAGATTCCCGGGGATCGAATTCACCCCTCCACTTT
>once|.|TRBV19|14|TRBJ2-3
CASSILTDADTQYF
TGTGCCAGTAGTATACTCACTGATGCAGATACGCAGTATTTT
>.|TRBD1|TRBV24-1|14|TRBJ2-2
CATSDYRGTGELFF
TGTGCCACCAGTGATTACAGGGGGACCGGGGAGCTGTTTTTT
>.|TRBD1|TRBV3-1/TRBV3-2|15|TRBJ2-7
CASSPGQGSSYEQYF
TGTGCCAGCAGCCCCGGACAGGGGAGCTCCTACGAGCAGTACTTC
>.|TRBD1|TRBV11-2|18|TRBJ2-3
CASTSRRRTGGVTDTQYF
TGTGCCAGCACCTCTAGGAGGCGGACAGGGGGCGTCACAGATACGCAGTATTTT
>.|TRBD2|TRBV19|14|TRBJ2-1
CASTPSGRALEQFF
TGTGCCAGTACCCCTAGCGGGAGGGCCCTTGAGCAGTTCTTC
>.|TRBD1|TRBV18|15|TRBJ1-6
CASSPATGERSPLHF
TGTGCCAGCTCACCGGCGACAGGGGAGCGGTCACCCCTCCACTTT
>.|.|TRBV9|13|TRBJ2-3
CASSVVGTDTQYF
TGTGCCAGCAGCGTAGTCGGCACAGATACGCAGTATTTT